Shown below are 3 T cell receptor beta chains from a single sample sequenced in a study of shared clonotypes between healthy human individuals (dated by TCRdb to 2018 to 2020). The receptor library was made with the immunoSEQ multiplex PCR assay. TCRdb mirrors the immuneACCESS table, restricted to in-frame sequences. Some clones are absent from its copies; in checked studies, under half trace to an unresolved V gene, and the reason for the others is unknown. The sample table contains approximately 1.5 million clones; only one count was recorded for approximately 98.5% of them. Of the sample, roughly 0.36% is held by the ten largest clones. What was sequenced was naive CD4+ T cells sorted from blood. This specimen's cell subset or site label, per the study, means: CD45RA+ positively selected. These receptors all come from a man aged 25-40 years in good health.

CDR3 sequence reads: CASSLAGSPLGDTQYF. The DNA for the CDR3 is TGCGCCAGCAGCTTGGCTGGCAGTCCCCTCGGGGATACGCAGTATTTT. V is TRBV5-1 and J is TRBJ2-3; D remains unclear. V was trimmed by 0 bases and J by 6 bases, leaving 17 bases between them. This CDR3 comprises 16 residues. Germline values: CDR1 SGHRS, CDR2 YFSETQ. Supplemented by reference TRBV5-1 and TRBJ2-3, the full variable domain reads KAGVTQTPRYLIKTRGQQVTLSCSPISGHRSVSWYQQTPGQGLQFLFEYFSETQRNKGNFPGRFSGRQFSNSRSEMNVSTLELGDSALYLCASSLAGSPLGDTQYFGPGTRLTVL.

The V and J genes are TRBV7-9 and TRBJ1-4, with TRBD1 matching over 8 bases. Germline V gene data show CDR1 as SEHNR and CDR2 as FQNEAQ (reference sequence). The CDR3 spans 14 residues. Trimming cost V 6 bases and J 4 bases; bases outside gene matches: 4. The DNA for the CDR3 is TGTGCCAGCAGTTCGGGACAGGTTAATGAAAAACTGTTTTTT. Translation: CASSSGQVNEKLFF.

J is TRBJ1-1 and V is TRBV18, with unresolved D. The CDR3 is 13 amino acids. Deletions cut 2 bases from V and 4 bases from J, with 8 bases between. The germline V gene has CDR1 KGHSH and CDR2 LQKENI. CDR3 residues: CASSPNPSTEAFF. The DNA of the CDR3 is TGTGCCAGCTCACCAAACCCCAGCACTGAAGCTTTCTTT. Variable domain in full (rest from reference TRBV18 and TRBJ1-1): NAGVMQNPRHLVRRRGQEARLRCSPMKGHSHVYWYRQLPEEGLKFMVYLQKENIIDESGMPKERFSAEFPKEGPSILRIQQVVRGDSAAYFCASSPNPSTEAFFGQGTRLTVV.